The present TCR beta chain was sequenced within a study of CD8+ T cells in alopecia areata. TCR sequencing used cDNA made by reverse transcription of extracted RNA. Clones were read by immunoSEQ multiplex PCR, and TCRdb kept only the in-frame ones, dropping some. The sample includes around 130,000 clones, 50% to 60% of them seen just once. A single count supports this clone. This CDR3 comprises 12 residues. With 5 bases clipped from V and 6 bases from J, the junction kept 5 bases outside the gene matches. CDR1 and CDR2 (germline): SQVTM, ANQGSEA. This chain links TRBV29-1 with TRBJ1-2, with 8 bases lining up with TRBD1. This clonotype was sampled from a human donor with alopecia areata. This sample comprised CD4+ T cells sorted from blood, obtained at week 0. This CDR3 reads CSVRTGQDGYTF. CDR3 bases: TGCAGCGTTCGGACAGGGCAGGATGGCTACACCTTC.